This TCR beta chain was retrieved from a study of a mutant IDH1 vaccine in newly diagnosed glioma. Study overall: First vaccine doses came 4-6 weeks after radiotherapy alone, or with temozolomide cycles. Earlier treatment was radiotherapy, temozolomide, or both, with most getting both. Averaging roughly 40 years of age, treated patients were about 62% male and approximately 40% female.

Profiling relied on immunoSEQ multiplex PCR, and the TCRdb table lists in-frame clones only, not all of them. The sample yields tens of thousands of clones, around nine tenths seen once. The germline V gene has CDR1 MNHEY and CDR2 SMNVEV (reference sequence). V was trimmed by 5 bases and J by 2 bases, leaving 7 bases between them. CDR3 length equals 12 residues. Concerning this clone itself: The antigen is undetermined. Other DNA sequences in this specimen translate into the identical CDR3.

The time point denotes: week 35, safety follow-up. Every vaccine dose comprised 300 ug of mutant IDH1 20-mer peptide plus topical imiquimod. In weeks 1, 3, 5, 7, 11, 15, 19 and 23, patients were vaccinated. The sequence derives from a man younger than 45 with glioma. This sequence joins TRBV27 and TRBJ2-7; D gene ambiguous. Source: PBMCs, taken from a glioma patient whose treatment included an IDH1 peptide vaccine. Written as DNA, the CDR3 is TGTGCCAGCAGTCCCGGTGCCTACGAGCAGTACTTC. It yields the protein CASSPGAYEQYF.